This record concerns one T cell receptor beta chain sequence. The antigen remains undetermined. It was with 60 Vbeta and 13 Jbeta primers that the PCR ran. Only in-frame clones appear in the TCRdb table, and some are missing; sequencing was by immunoSEQ multiplex PCR. The sample lists roughly 150,000 clones, 80% to 85% occurring once. This sample is part of a study of cytomegalovirus exposure and HLA in healthy donors. Findings and caveats of the study: In most subjects, TCR beta sequences reportedly gave accurate predictions of HLA-A and HLA-B alleles. Altogether, 150 to 200 TCR beta chains were recorded as cytomegalovirus-associated.

The CDR3 runs to 16 residues. Trimming removed 6 bases at V and 2 bases at J, with 19 bases between. Germline values: CDR1 MRHNA, CDR2 SNTAGT. The sample consisted of PBMCs. The TCR was taken from a man aged 25 to 45 in good health and CMV-seronegative. The V and J genes are TRBV6-4 and TRBJ1-2; D remains ambiguous. The CDR3 bases are TGTGCCAGCAGCCCCCTAGGCTCGGCAGACAACTATGGCTACACCTTC. Protein sequence: CASSPLGSADNYGYTF.